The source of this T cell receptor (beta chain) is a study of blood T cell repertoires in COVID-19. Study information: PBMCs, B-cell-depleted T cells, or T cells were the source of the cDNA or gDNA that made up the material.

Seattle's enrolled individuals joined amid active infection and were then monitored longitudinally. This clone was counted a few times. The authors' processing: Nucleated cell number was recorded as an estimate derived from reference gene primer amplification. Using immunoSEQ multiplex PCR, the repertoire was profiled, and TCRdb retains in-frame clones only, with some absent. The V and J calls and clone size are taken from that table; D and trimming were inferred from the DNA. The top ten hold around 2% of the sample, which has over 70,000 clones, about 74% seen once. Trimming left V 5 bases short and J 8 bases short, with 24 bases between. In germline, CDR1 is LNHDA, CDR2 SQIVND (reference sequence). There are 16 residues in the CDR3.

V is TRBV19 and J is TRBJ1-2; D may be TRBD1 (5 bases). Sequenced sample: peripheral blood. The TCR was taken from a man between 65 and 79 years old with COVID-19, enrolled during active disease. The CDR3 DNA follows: TGTGCCAGTAGTGGCGGACAAGGGAGGGGCGGACGCGGCTACACCTTC. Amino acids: CASSGGQGRGGRGYTF.